This T cell receptor (beta chain) was recovered during a study of blood T cell repertoires in COVID-19 (TCRdb year 2020). Background on the whole study: Samples from collaborators originated in the United States, Italy and Spain and spanned both the acute and convalescent phases of COVID-19. The repertoires were made available in a free public database intended to serve as a resource for research on the immune response to SARS-CoV-2. Where available, HLA class I and class II types were obtained from metadata supplied by the sample provider rather than from assay-based typing. The material from the prospective study consisted of cDNA or gDNA derived from T cells, B-cell-depleted T cells, or PBMCs. The samples were drawn from the first 160 participants of the ongoing ImmuneRACE study and from about 1,200 subjects provided by 6 global collaborators. Sample metadata almost always included a de-identified subject ID, COVID-19 status, age in years and sex. Deeply sampled blood TCRbeta repertoires from subjects exposed to, actively infected with, or recovered from COVID-19 were included in the dataset. Study-wide conclusions, independent of this receptor: The quantity of clinical and demographic metadata differed by source and by participant and was supplied without curation.

According to the germline V gene (reference sequence), CDR1 reads LNHNV and CDR2 reads YYDKDF. Relative to germline, V is 6 bases shorter and J is 0 bases shorter, with 15 bases between their ends. Including the terminal cysteine and phenylalanine, the CDR3 comprises 15 residues. Just CDR3 DNA is preserved here, 45 bases in frame from base 1. The immunoSEQ Assay, a bias-controlled multiplex PCR, was used to amplify TCRbeta CDR3 regions from genomic DNA. As for how the authors treated the data: The number of nucleated cells in each sample was estimated from the amplification of reference gene primers within the assay. Sequence reads were collapsed and filtered to measure the absolute abundance of every unique TCRbeta CDR3 rearrangement. For each sample, productive Simpson clonality was calculated as the square root of Simpson's diversity index across productive rearrangements. Here the immuneACCESS table is served through TCRdb, limited to in-frame sequences with V and J called. Missing clones are a known gap in these copies; in checked studies unresolved V genes cover under half, and the rest lacks a known reason. Clonal size and the V and J genes are those of that table, whereas D and trimming came from the DNA. This sample has about 220,000 clones in its table, and around 81% of those were observed once. Roughly 12% of the sample is held by the ten biggest clonotypes.

Collaborating institutions collected whole blood in K2EDTA tubes following their own protocols. For TCRbeta analysis, collaborators shipped samples as frozen whole blood, isolated PBMCs, or DNA extracted from either of those sample types. With regard to this clone: The antigen it binds to is not known. The record has no base qualities; no much larger clone is one base away.

Sequenced: peripheral blood. The receptor's source is a human donor in a cohort sampled during active COVID-19. The V and J segments used are TRBV15 and TRBJ2-7; TRBD1 might be the D gene, on 6 matching bases. The CDR3: CATSLRGTPSYEQYF. The DNA sequence follows: TGTGCCACCAGTCTGAGGGGGACGCCCTCCTACGAGCAGTACTTC.